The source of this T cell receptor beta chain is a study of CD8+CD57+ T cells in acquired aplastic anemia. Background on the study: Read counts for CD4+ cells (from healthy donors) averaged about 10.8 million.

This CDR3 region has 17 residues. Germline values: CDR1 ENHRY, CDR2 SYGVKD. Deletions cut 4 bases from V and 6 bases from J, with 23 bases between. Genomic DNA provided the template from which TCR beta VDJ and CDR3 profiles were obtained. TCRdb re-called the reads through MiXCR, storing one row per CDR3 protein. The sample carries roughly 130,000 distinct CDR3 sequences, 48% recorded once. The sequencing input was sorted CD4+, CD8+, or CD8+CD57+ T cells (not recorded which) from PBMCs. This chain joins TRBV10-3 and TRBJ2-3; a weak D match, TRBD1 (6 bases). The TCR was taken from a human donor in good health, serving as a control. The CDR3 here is CAISAILGGRGVDTQYF. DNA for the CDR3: TGTGCCATCAGTGCTATCCTTGGGGGCCGAGGAGTCGATACGCAGTATTTT.